This T cell receptor (beta chain) stems from a study of cytomegalovirus exposure and HLA in healthy donors. Study-level findings and limits: A later analysis reportedly identified an Asian-associated ancestry cluster as carrying fewer N-insertions than the roughly 670-donor mean.

The PCR made use of 60 Vbeta and 13 Jbeta primers. The assay was immunoSEQ multiplex PCR, and TCRdb's table has in-frame clones only and misses some. The sample yields about 130,000 clones, 80% seen once. Trimming removed 0 bases at V and 2 bases at J, with 10 bases between. This CDR3 has 16 residues. Germline CDR1 is MNHEY and CDR2 is SVGAGI. Points on this clone: Its antigen is currently unknown.

The clonotype was recovered from a man aged 25 to 40 in good health and CMV-seronegative. The V gene is TRBV6-5, the J gene TRBJ2-2; the D is unclear. The sample taken for sequencing was PBMCs. CDR3 coding DNA: TGTGCCAGCAGTTACTCGGGTCAGACTAACACCGGGGAGCTGTTTTTT. Its translation is CASSYSGQTNTGELFF.